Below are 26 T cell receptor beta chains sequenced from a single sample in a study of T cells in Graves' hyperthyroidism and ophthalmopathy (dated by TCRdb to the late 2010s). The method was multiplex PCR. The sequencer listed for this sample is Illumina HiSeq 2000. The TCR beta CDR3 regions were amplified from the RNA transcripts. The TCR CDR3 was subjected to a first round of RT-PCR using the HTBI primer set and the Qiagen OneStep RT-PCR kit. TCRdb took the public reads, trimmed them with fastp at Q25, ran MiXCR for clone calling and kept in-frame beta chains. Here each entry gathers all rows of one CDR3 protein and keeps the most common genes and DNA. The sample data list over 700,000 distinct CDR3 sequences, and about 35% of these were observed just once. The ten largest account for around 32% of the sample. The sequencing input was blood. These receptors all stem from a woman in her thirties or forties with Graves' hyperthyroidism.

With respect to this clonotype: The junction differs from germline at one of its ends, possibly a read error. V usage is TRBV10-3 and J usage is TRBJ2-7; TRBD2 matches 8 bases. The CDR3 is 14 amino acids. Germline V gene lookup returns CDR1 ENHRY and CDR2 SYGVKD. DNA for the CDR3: TGTGCCAGCAGCCACGGACTAGCTATAGAGGAGCGGTACTTC. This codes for CASSHGLAIEERYF.

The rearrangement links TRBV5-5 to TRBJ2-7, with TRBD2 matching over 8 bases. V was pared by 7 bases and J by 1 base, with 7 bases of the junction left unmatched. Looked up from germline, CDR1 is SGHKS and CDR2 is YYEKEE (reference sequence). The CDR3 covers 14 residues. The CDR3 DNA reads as TGTGCCAGCGGGGAGCGGGAGTGGTCCTACGAGCAGTACTTC. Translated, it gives CASGEREWSYEQYF.

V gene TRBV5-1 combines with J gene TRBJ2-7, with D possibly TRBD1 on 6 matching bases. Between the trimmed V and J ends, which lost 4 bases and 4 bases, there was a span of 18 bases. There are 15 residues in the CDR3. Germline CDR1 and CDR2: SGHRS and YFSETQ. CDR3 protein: CASSQGTGSFYEQYF. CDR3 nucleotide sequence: TGCGCCAGCAGCCAGGGTACAGGGTCTTTTTACGAGCAGTACTTC.

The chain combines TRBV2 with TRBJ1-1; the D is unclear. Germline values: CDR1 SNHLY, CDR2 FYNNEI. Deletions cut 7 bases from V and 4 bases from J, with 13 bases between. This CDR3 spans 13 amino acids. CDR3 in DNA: TGTGCCAGCACGAGGGAGTTGAGCACTGAAGCTTTCTTT. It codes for CASTRELSTEAFF.

The CDR3 protein is CSVAGRLVDTQYF. In nucleotides, the CDR3 is TGCAGCGTTGCAGGGAGGCTTGTAGATACGCAGTATTTT. The chain carries TRBV29-1 and TRBJ2-3; D is perhaps TRBD2 (6 bases). The germline CDR1 and CDR2 sequences are SQVTM and ANQGSEA. CDR3 length: 13 amino acids. V was clipped by 4 bases and J by 5 bases, with 13 bases between them.

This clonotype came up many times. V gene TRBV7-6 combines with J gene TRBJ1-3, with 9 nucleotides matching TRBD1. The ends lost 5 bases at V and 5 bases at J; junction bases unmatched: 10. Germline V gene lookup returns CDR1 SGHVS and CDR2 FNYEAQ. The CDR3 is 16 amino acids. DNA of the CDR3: TGTGCCAGCAGCGCCAGGGAAGGACAGGGGAGAAACACCATATATTTT. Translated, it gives CASSAREGQGRNTIYF.

DNA of the CDR3: TGCAGTGCTAGAGATCCTGGGGCGGATCAGGAGCATTTT. It codes for CSARDPGADQEHF. J is TRBJ1-5 and V is TRBV20-1, with D tentatively TRBD1 (5 bases). Germline V lookup: CDR1 DFQATT, CDR2 SNEGSKA (reference sequence). The CDR3 has 13 amino acids. Trimming pared 0 bases from V and 14 bases from J, leaving 17 bases between.

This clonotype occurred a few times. Here the CDR3 reads CAISESGSGNDYGYTF. CDR3 DNA: TGTGCCATCAGTGAGTCGGGTTCAGGGAACGACTATGGCTACACCTTC. This chain links TRBV10-3 with TRBJ1-2, with D possibly matching TRBD1 (5 bases). The germline V and J ends were trimmed by 0 bases and 3 bases, with 14 bases remaining between them. From germline, CDR1 is ENHRY and CDR2 SYGVKD. The CDR3 totals 16 residues.

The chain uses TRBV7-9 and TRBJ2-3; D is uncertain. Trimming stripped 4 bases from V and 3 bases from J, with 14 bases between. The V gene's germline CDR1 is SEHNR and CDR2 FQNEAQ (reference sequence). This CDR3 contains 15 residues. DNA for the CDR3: TGTGCCAGCAGCTATGGTATGCTACAAACAGATACGCAGTATTTT. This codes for CASSYGMLQTDTQYF.

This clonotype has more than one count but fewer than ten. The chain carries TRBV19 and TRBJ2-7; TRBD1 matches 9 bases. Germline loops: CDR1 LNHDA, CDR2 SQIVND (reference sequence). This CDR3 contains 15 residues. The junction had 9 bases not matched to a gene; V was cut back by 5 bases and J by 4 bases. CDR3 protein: CASSVEQGAWYEQYF. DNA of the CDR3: TGTGCCAGTAGTGTCGAACAGGGGGCATGGTACGAGCAGTACTTC.

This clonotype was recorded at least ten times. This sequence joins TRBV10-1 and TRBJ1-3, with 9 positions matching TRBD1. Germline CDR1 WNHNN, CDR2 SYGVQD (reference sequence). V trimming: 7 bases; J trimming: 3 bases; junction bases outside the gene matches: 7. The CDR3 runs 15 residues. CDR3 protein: CASIPGQGRGNTIYF. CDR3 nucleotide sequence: TGCGCCAGCATCCCGGGACAGGGTCGTGGAAACACCATATATTTT.

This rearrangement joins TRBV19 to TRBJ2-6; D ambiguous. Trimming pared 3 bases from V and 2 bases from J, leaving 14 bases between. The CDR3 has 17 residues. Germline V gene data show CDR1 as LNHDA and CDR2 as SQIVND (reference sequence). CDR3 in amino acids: CASSIALQVTGANVLTF. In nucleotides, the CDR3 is TGTGCCAGTAGTATCGCTCTTCAGGTTACTGGGGCCAACGTCCTGACTTTC.

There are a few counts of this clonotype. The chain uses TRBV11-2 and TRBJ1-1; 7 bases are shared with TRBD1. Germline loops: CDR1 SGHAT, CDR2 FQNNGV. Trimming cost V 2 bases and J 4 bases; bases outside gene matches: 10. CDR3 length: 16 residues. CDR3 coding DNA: TGTGCCAGCAGCTTATCATTATTACAGGGGAGCACTGAAGCTTTCTTT. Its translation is CASSLSLLQGSTEAFF.

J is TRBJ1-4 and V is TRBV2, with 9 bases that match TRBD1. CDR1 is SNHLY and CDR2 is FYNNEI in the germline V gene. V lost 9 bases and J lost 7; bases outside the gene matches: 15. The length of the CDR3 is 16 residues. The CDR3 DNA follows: TGTGCCAGGACCGGGAGACGGGACAGGGTTGCTGAAAAACTGTTTTTT. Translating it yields CARTGRRDRVAEKLFF.

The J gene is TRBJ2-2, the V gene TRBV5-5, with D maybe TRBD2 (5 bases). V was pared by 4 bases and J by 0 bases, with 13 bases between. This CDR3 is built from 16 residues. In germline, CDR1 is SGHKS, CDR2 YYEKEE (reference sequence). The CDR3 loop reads CASSRYRTSNTGELFF. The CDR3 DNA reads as TGTGCCAGCAGCCGTTATCGGACTTCGAACACCGGGGAGCTGTTTTTT.

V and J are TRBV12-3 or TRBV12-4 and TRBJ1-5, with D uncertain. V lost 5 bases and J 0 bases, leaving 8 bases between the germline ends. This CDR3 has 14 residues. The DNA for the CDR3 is TGTGCCAGCAGTACACGGGATAGCAATCAGCCCCAGCATTTT. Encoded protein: CASSTRDSNQPQHF.

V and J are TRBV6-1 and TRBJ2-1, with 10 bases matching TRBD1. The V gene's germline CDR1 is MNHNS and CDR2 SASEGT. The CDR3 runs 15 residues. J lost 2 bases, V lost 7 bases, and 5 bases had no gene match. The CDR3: CASKPTGGTYNEQFF. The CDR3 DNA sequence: TGTGCCAGCAAGCCGACAGGGGGCACCTACAATGAGCAGTTCTTC.

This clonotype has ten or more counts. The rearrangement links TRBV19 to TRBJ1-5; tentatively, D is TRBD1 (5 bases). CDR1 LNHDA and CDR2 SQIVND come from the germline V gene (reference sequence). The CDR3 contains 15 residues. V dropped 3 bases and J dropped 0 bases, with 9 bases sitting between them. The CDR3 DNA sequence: TGTGCCAGTAGTATCGAGGGGAATAGCAATCAGCCCCAGCATTTT. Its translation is CASSIEGNSNQPQHF.

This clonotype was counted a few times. Here the CDR3 DNA reads TGTGCCAGCAGTTTATCAGGGGTAGGCACCGGGGAGCTGTTTTTT. Amino acids: CASSLSGVGTGELFF. This rearrangement joins TRBV12-3 or TRBV12-4 to TRBJ2-2, with D tentatively TRBD1 (6 bases). The CDR3 covers 15 residues. V dropped 2 bases and J dropped 4 bases, with 11 bases sitting between them.

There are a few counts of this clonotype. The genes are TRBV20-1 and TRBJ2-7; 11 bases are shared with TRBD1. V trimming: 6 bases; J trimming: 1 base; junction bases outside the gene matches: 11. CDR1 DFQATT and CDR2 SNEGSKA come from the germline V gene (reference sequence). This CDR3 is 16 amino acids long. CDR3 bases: TGCAGTGCGAAGGACAGGGGGCGTTTTCGGTCCTACGAGCAGTACTTC. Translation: CSAKDRGRFRSYEQYF.

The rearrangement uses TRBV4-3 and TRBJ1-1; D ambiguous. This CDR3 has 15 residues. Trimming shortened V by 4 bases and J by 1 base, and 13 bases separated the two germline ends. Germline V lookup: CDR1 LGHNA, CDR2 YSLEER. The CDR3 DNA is TGCGCCAGCAGCCCTTCGACGGGGAGGAACACTGAAGCTTTCTTT. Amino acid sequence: CASSPSTGRNTEAFF.

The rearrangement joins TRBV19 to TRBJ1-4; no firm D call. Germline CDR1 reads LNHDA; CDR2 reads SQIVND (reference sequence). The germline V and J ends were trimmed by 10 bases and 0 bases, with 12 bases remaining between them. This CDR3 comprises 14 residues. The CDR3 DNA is TGTGCCACTTCCCGTCCCCCAACTAATGAAAAACTGTTTTTT. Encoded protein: CATSRPPTNEKLFF.

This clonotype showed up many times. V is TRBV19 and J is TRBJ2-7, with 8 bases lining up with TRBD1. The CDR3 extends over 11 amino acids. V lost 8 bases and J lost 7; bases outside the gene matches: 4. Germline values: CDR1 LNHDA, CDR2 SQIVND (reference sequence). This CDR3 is CASGQGGEQYF. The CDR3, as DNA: TGTGCCAGTGGACAGGGCGGGGAGCAGTACTTC. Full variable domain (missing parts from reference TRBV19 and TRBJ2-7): DGGITQSPKYLFRKEGQNVTLSCEQNLNHDAMYWYRQDPGQGLRLIYYSQIVNDFQKGDIAEGYSVSREKKESFPLTVTSAQKNPTAFYLCASGQGGEQYFGPGTRLTVT.

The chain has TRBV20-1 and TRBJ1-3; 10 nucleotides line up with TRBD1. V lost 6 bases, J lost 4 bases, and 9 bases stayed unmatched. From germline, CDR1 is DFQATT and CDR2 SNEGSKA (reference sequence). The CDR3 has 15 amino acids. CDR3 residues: CSATSGTGDGNTIYF. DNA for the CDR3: TGCAGTGCCACTAGCGGGACAGGGGACGGAAACACCATATATTTT.

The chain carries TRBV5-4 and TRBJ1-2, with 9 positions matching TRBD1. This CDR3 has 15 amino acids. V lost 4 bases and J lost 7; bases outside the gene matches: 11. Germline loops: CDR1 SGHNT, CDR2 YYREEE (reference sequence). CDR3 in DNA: TGTGCCAGCAGCCCTATAACAGGGGGCTACGGTGGCTACACCTTC. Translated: CASSPITGGYGGYTF.

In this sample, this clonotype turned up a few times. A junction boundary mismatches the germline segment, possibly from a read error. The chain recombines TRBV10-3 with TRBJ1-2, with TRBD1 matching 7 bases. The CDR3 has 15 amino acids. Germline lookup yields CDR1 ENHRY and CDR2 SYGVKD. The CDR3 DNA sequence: TGTGCCAGCAGTCTCGGGACAGACAAGATGGGTGGCTACACCTTC. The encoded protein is CASSLGTDKMGGYTF.